This T cell receptor (beta chain) was obtained from a study of HIV-infected patients and healthy controls. The sample holds many counts of this clonotype. TCRdb recomputed calls from the 5' RACE reads with MiXCR, one row per CDR3 protein. Found here are 18,000 or so distinct CDR3 sequences, about a sixth of them singletons; the top ten hold roughly a quarter. Germline values: CDR1 LGHNA, CDR2 YNFKEQ. The CDR3 is made up of 16 amino acids. Trimming left V 0 bases short and J 5 bases short, with 13 bases between. The source of this sequence is a human donor in good health. V is TRBV4-2 and J is TRBJ1-4; TRBD1 might be the D (5 bases). Sequencing was done on a sample of CD8+ T cells from blood. CDR3 bases: TGTGCCAGCAGCCAAGAGTTCGGGGGGTCGAATGAAAAACTGTTTTTT. Translation: CASSQEFGGSNEKLFF.